Below are 17 T cell receptor beta chains sequenced from a single sample in a study of cytomegalovirus exposure and HLA in healthy donors. Profiled with immunoSEQ multiplex PCR; TCRdb holds only in-frame clones, not every one. The profile covers 200,000 to 250,000 clones, with approximately 80% appearing a single time and about 14% taken by the ten largest. The sample comprised PBMCs. These receptors were obtained from a woman aged 30 to 39 in good health and CMV-seropositive.

This sequence joins TRBV7-3 and TRBJ2-1; D may be TRBD2 (6 bases). The CDR3 contains 14 residues. Germline V lookup: CDR1 SGHTA, CDR2 FQGTGA. V dropped 4 bases and J dropped 3 bases, with 10 bases sitting between them. CDR3 nucleotides: TGTGCCAGCAGCTCGGTCGGGGGCTACAATGAGCAGTTCTTC. Encoded protein: CASSSVGGYNEQFF.

The chain recombines TRBV28 with TRBJ2-7; D gene uncertain. V was pared by 6 bases and J by 0 bases, with 15 bases between. Germline-derived CDR1 and CDR2 are MDHEN and SYDVKM. The CDR3 sequence is 15 residues long. Here the CDR3 reads CASRPMEFSSYEQYF. CDR3 DNA: TGTGCCAGCAGGCCTATGGAGTTCAGCTCCTACGAGCAGTACTTC.

The rearrangement joins TRBV28 to TRBJ1-2; weak D call: TRBD1 (6 bases). V was trimmed by 4 bases and J by 4 bases, leaving 16 bases between them. Germline assignment: CDR1 MDHEN and CDR2 SYDVKM. The CDR3 contains 15 residues. The CDR3, as DNA: TGTGCCAGCAGTTCCAATCGGGACACCTCCTATGGCTACACCTTC. Protein: CASSSNRDTSYGYTF.

This chain links TRBV10-3 with TRBJ2-7; TRBD1 matches 11 bases. The CDR3 has 14 residues. J was trimmed by 4 bases and V by 6 bases; bases with no gene match: 5. Germline V gene data show CDR1 as ENHRY and CDR2 as SYGVKD. CDR3 sequence reads: CAISGTGGGYEQYF. In nucleotides, the CDR3 is TGTGCCATCAGCGGGACAGGGGGAGGATACGAGCAGTACTTC.

This clone has a single count. The chain uses TRBV6-5 and TRBJ2-1, with D hard to call. The CDR3 runs 13 residues. V was trimmed by 0 bases and J by 10 bases, leaving 10 bases between them. Germline V gives CDR1 MNHEY, CDR2 SVGAGI. The CDR3 is CASSYSGRREQFF. The CDR3 nucleotides read TGTGCCAGCAGTTACTCTGGGCGTCGGGAGCAGTTCTTC.

V usage is TRBV27 and J usage is TRBJ2-2; D tentatively reads TRBD1 or TRBD2 (5 bases each). This CDR3 is 14 amino acids long. The germline CDR1 and CDR2 sequences are MNHEY and SMNVEV (reference sequence). The V and J ends lost 4 bases and 2 bases respectively, with 8 bases between them. CDR3 residues: CASSSRDNTGELFF. The CDR3 nucleotides are TGTGCCAGCAGTTCACGGGACAACACCGGGGAGCTGTTTTTT.

This chain's CDR3 is CSVDRVLAGRTEAFF. The CDR3 region has the DNA TGCAGCGTTGACAGGGTCCTAGCAGGGAGGACTGAAGCTTTCTTT. The chain has TRBV29-1 and TRBJ1-1; weak D call: TRBD1 (5 bases). Germline CDR1 and CDR2: SQVTM and ANQGSEA. V was cut by 3 bases and J by 5 bases, with 19 bases left in between. The CDR3 sequence is 15 residues long.

This clone has a single count. CDR3 in amino acids: CASSIRGSTGELFF. In DNA form, the CDR3 reads TGTGCCAGCAGTATCAGGGGAAGTACGGGGGAGCTGTTTTTT. The rearrangement links TRBV28 to TRBJ2-2; D may be TRBD1 (6 bases). CDR1 and CDR2 from the germline V gene are MDHEN and SYDVKM. Trimming stripped 5 bases from V and 8 bases from J, with 15 bases between. This CDR3 region has 14 residues.

This chain links TRBV9 with TRBJ1-1; tentative D call: TRBD1 (5 bases). V was clipped by 4 bases and J by 0 bases, with 13 bases between them. This CDR3 is 15 amino acids long. The germline V gene encodes CDR1 SGDLS and CDR2 YYNGEE. The CDR3 loop is CASSSGEGLNTEAFF. The CDR3 DNA is TGTGCCAGCAGCTCGGGGGAGGGACTGAACACTGAAGCTTTCTTT.

The chain employs TRBV10-3 and TRBJ2-7, with D unclear. Trimming cost V 2 bases and J 2 bases, with 7 bases left between them. This CDR3 region has 13 residues. Germline loops: CDR1 ENHRY, CDR2 SYGVKD. Written as DNA, the CDR3 is TGTGCCATCAGTGAGACGGTGACCTACGAGCAGTACTTC. It translates to CAISETVTYEQYF.

The chain has TRBV30 and TRBJ1-5; D gene uncertain. CDR1 is GTSNPN, CDR2 SVGIG, per germline (reference sequence). The V end was cut by 5 bases, the J end by 5 bases, with 13 bases between. The CDR3 is 13 amino acids. CDR3 residues: CAWALQSDQPQHF. CDR3 sequence (DNA): TGTGCCTGGGCCCTTCAGTCGGATCAGCCCCAGCATTTT.

This chain uses TRBV7-8 with TRBJ2-1; the D gene is possibly TRBD2 (5 bases). The CDR3 totals 15 residues. The V end lost 1 base, the J end lost 2 bases, and 9 bases lay between the germline ends. Looked up from germline, CDR1 is SGHVS and CDR2 is FQNEAQ. The CDR3 coding sequence is TGTGCCAGCAGCTTAGGACTACCTACCTACAATGAGCAGTTCTTC. It codes for CASSLGLPTYNEQFF.

The CDR3 DNA sequence: TGTGCCAGTAGTATGGGAGTAGCTCGGCAGTTCTTC. Its translation: CASSMGVARQFF. The chain carries TRBV19 and TRBJ2-1, with D perhaps matching TRBD2 (5 bases). The germline gives CDR1 LNHDA, CDR2 SQIVND (reference sequence). The CDR3 runs to 12 residues. V shed 3 bases and J shed 12 bases, with 12 bases lying between them.

V and J are TRBV4-3 and TRBJ2-1; 7 nucleotides line up with TRBD2. Germline loops: CDR1 LGHNA, CDR2 YSLEER. The CDR3 length is 13 residues. Germline trimming cut 0 bases from V and 11 bases from J; bases unmatched to any gene: 4. CDR3 sequence (DNA): TGCGCCAGCAGCCAAGAATCAGCGGGAAAGCAGTTCTTC. This gives the protein CASSQESAGKQFF.

This chain links TRBV7-3 with TRBJ1-1; a possible D gene is TRBD1 (5 bases). From germline, CDR1 is SGHTA and CDR2 FQGTGA. Between the trimmed V and J ends, which lost 6 bases and 4 bases, there was a span of 12 bases. CDR3 length: 13 residues. CDR3 loop: CASRPAGGTEAFF. The DNA of the CDR3 is TGTGCCAGCAGGCCAGCTGGGGGCACTGAAGCTTTCTTT.

The chain is built from TRBV25-1 and TRBJ2-1; no clear D gene. Germline loops: CDR1 MGHDK, CDR2 SYGVNS. CDR3 length: 16 amino acids. V lost 0 bases to trimming and J lost 0 bases, with 9 bases between them. CDR3 in DNA: TGTGCCAGCAGTGAATACGGGTGGGGCTCCTACAATGAGCAGTTCTTC. Translated, it gives CASSEYGWGSYNEQFF.

This clone has just one count. The chain links TRBV2 to TRBJ2-1, with TRBD1 matching over 7 bases. Trimming removed 1 base from V and 4 bases from J; junction bases left unmatched: 7. The CDR3 is made up of 16 amino acids. Germline CDR1 SNHLY, CDR2 FYNNEI. Here the CDR3 reads CASSEGSDRSYNEQFF. CDR3 DNA: TGTGCCAGCAGTGAAGGGTCGGACAGGTCTTACAATGAGCAGTTCTTC.